A selection of T cell receptor beta chains follows, all from one sample in a study of cytomegalovirus exposure and HLA in healthy donors. Sequencing used immunoSEQ multiplex PCR; TCRdb keeps in-frame clones, though not all of them. The sample lists some 140,000 clones; around 80% were seen once. Sequencing used PBMCs. Receptors originate from a man aged 25 to 40 in good health and CMV-seropositive. The CDR3 runs from the conserved cysteine through the conserved F or W.

TRBV4-2 | CASSYPGLAGADTQYF
TRBV7-9 | CASSSTGVIYEQYF
TRBV5-1 | CASSMDRTLDGYTF
TRBV29-1 | CSVGVGANEQFF
TRBV2 | CASSEAGYYEQYF
TRBV14 | CASSPWTAYEQYF
TRBV14 | CASSQGLTSGSHYEQYF
TRBV2 | CASSGGLAREQYF
TRBV5-4 | CASSLAARGLHEQYF
TRBV5-1 | CASSFTVQETQYF
TRBV7-7 | CASDRQSHQPNYGYTF
TRBV11-2 | CASSLETDRETQYF
TRBV15 | CATGDSFNYGYTF
TRBV5-1 | CASSSLTSGTTSSYEQYF
TRBV27 | CASRRGQTTTNEKLFF
TRBV2 | CASALGGSTDTQYF
TRBV20-1 | CSANFGSEQYF
TRBV6-1 | CAGQGTNYGYTF
TRBV6-6 | CAGGQGANTGELFF
TRBV4-1 | CASSLGRGGGYEQYF
TRBV10-3 | CAISDGLSTDTQYF
TRBV11-1 | CASSLMSGGSRTDTQYF
TRBV15 | CATSSKVGQGYSNQPQHF
TRBV9 | CASSTHGGDAATNEKLFF
TRBV18 | CASSPMTGTNEKLFF
TRBV6-1 | CASSALQGMNTEAFF
TRBV6-6 | CASSQDRVSYEQYF
TRBV7-9 | CASSLGQNTEAFF
TRBV6-5 | CASSTEGFSYNEQFF
TRBV18 | CASSPGHEREKLFF
TRBV13 | CASSLGRQGGTSGANVLTF
TRBV5-1 | CASSLARTDRGGPQETQYF
TRBV7-8 | CASRVSGGPGSYNEQFF
TRBV18 | CASSPYRDRAPQHF
TRBV2 | CASSGTSGGPLSTDTQYF
TRBV5-6 | CASSRGPAGLEQYF
TRBV27 | CARGGIPTYEQYF
TRBV29-1 | CSVLWGVEGGYTF
TRBV15 | CATSRAWVEAQYF
TRBV6-5 | CASSYTPSTSDTQYF
TRBV2 | CASSVRLAMGDNEQFF
TRBV27 | CASSLGGGGGYEQYF
TRBV19 | CASSMGQSSGNTIYF